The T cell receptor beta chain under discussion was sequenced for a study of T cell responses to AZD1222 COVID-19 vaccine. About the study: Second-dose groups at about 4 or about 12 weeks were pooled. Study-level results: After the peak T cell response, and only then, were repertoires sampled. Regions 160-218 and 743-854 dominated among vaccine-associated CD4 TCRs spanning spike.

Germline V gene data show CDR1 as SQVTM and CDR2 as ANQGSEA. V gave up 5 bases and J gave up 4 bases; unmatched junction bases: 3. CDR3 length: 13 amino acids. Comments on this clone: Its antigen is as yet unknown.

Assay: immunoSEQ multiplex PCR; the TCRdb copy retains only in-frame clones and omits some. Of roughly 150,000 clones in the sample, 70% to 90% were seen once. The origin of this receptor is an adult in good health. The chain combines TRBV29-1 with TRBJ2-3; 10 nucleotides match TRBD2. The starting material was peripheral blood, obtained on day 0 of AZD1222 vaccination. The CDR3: CSVLAGEADTQYF. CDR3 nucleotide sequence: TGCAGCGTTCTAGCGGGAGAGGCAGATACGCAGTATTTT.